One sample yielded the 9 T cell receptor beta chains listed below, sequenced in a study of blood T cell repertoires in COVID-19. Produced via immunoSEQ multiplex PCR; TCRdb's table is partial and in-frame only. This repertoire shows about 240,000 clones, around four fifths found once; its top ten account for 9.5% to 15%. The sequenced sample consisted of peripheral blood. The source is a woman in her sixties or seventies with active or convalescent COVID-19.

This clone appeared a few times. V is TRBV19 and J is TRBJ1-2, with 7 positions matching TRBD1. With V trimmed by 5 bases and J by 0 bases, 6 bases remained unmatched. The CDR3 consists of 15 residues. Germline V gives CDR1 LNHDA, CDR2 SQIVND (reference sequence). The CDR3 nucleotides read TGTGCCAGTAGTCGAAGACAGGGTACTAACTATGGCTACACCTTC. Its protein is CASSRRQGTNYGYTF.

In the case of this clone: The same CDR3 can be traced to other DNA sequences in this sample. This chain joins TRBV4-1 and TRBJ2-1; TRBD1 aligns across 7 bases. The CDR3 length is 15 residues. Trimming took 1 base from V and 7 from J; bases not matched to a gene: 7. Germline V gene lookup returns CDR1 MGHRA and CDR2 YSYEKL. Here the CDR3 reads CASSQGYSRGNEQFF. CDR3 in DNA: TGCGCCAGCAGCCAAGGTTACAGCAGGGGGAATGAGCAGTTCTTC.

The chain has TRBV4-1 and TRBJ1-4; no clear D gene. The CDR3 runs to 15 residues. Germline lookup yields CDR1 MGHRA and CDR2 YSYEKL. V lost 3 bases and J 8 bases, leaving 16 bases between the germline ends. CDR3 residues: CASSQPGSWREKLFF. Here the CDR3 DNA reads TGCGCCAGCAGCCAGCCGGGATCGTGGAGAGAAAAACTGTTTTTT.

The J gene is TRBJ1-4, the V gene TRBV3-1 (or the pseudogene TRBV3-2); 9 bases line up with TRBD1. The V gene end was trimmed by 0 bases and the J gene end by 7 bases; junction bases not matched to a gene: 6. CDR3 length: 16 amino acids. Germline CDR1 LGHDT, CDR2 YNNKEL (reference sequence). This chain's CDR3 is CASSQDGGTGSEKLFF. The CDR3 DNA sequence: TGTGCCAGCAGCCAAGATGGCGGGACAGGGAGTGAAAAACTGTTTTTT.

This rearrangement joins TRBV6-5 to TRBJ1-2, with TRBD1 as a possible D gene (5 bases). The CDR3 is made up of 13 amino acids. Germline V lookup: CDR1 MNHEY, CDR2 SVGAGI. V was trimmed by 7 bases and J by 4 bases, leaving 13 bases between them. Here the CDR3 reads CASTAARAYGYTF. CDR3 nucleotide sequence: TGTGCCAGCACCGCGGCCAGGGCCTATGGCTACACCTTC.

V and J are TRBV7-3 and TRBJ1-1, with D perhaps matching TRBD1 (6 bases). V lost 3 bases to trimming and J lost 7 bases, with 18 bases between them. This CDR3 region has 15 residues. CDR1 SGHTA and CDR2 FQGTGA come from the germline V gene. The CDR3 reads CASSFELGAGSEAFF. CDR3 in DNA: TGTGCCAGCAGCTTCGAGCTGGGGGCTGGAAGTGAAGCTTTCTTT.

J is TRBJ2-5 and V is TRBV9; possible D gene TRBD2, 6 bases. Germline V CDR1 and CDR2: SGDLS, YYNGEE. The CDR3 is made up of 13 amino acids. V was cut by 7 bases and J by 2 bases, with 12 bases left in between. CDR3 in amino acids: CASAWGLQETQYF. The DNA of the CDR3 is TGTGCCAGCGCCTGGGGACTGCAAGAGACCCAGTACTTC. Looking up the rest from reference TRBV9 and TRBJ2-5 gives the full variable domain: DSGVTQTPKHLITATGQRVTLRCSPRSGDLSVYWYQQSLDQGLQFLIQYYNGEERAKGNILERFSAQQFPDLHSELNLSSLELGDSALYFCASAWGLQETQYFGPGTRLLVL.

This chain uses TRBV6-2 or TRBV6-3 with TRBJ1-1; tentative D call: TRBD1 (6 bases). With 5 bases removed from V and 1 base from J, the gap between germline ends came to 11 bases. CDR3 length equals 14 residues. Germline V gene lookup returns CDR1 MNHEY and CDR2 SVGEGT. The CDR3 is CASSPGHPNTEAFF. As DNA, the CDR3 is TGTGCCAGCAGTCCGGGACACCCGAACACTGAAGCTTTCTTT.

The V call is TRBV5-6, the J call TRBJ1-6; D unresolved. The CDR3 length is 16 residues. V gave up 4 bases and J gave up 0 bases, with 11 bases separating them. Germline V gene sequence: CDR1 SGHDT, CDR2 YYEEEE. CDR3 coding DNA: TGTGCCAGCAGCGAGAATCCGTTCTCCTATAATTCACCCCTCCACTTT. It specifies CASSENPFSYNSPLHF.